This TCR beta chain was recovered during a study of cytomegalovirus exposure and HLA in healthy donors. The primer mix had 60 Vbeta and 13 Jbeta primers. Sequencing was performed with immunoSEQ multiplex PCR; in TCRdb, only in-frame clones are kept and a portion is missing. The sample holds around 130,000 clones, more than 55% seen once. The CDR3 sequence is 16 residues long. The chain couples TRBV1 to TRBJ2-1; no DNA check was done on the table's D call, TRBD2. TRBV1 is a pseudogene locus. This clonotype was obtained from an older woman in good health and CMV-seronegative. The material sequenced was PBMCs. This CDR3 reads CTSAGGGLAGGHEQFF. The CDR3 bases are TGCACCAGCGCGGGTGGTGGGCTAGCGGGAGGACACGAGCAGTTCTTC.